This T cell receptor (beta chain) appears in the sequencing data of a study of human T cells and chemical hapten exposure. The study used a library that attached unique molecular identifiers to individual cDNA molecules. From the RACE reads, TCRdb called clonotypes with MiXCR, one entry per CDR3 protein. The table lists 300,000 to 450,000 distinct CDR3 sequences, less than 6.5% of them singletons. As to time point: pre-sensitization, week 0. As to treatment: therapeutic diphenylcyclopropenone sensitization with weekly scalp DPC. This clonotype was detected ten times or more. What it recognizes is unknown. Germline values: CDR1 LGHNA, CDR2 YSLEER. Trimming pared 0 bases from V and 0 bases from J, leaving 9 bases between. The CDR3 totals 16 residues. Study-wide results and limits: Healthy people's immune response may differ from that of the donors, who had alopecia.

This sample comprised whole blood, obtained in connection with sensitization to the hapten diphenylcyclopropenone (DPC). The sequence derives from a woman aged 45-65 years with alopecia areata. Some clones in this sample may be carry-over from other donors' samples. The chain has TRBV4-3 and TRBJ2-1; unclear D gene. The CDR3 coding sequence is TGCGCCAGCAGCCAAGATGGGTCGAGCTCCTACAATGAGCAGTTCTTC. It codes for CASSQDGSSSYNEQFF.